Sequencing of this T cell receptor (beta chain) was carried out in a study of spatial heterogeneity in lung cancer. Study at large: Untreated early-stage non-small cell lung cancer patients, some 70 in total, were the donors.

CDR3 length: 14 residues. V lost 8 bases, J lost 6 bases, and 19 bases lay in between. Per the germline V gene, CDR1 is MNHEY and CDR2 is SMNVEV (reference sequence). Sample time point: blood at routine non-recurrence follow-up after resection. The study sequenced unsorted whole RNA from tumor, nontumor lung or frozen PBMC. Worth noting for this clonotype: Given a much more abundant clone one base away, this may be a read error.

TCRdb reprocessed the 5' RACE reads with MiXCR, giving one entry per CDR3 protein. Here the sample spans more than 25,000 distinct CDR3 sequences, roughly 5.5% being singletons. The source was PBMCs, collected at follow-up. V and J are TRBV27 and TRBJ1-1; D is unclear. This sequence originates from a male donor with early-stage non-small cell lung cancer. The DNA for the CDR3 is TGTGCCAGCGGACCGACCGCTTTAACCGCTGAAGCTTTCTTT. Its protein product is CASGPTALTAEAFF.